One and the same sample provided the 17 T cell receptor beta chains below, sequenced in a study of T cell changes during pregnancy in multiple sclerosis. Data came from immunoSEQ multiplex PCR; TCRdb stores just in-frame clones and leaves some out. The repertoire holds 85,000 to 110,000 clones, with approximately 90% as singletons. The material sequenced was peripheral blood, taken after pregnancy. These receptors were taken from a female donor with multiple sclerosis, enrolled in a pregnancy study.

The chain has TRBV30 and TRBJ1-3, with 9 nucleotides matching TRBD1. The germline gives CDR1 GTSNPN, CDR2 SVGIG (reference sequence). The junction had 3 bases not matched to a gene; V was cut back by 3 bases and J by 0 bases. The CDR3 spans 15 residues. CDR3 loop: CAWRGQGPSGNTIYF. The CDR3 region has the DNA TGTGCCTGGAGGGGACAGGGCCCCTCTGGAAACACCATATATTTT.

In this sample, this clone turned up a few times. The chain joins TRBV9 to TRBJ1-1, with D hard to call. The V gene's germline CDR1 is SGDLS and CDR2 YYNGEE. V was trimmed by 3 bases and J by 0 bases, leaving 6 bases between them. This CDR3 has 13 amino acids. The CDR3 spells CASSGDMNTEAFF. CDR3 sequence (DNA): TGTGCCAGCAGCGGCGATATGAACACTGAAGCTTTCTTT.

This CDR3 reads CASSLGQGEQPQHF. CDR3 sequence (DNA): TGTGCCAGCAGTTTAGGGCAGGGTGAGCAGCCCCAGCATTTT. This rearrangement joins TRBV28 to TRBJ1-5, with D perhaps TRBD1 (5 bases). Trimming shortened V by 2 bases and J by 7 bases, and 12 bases separated the two germline ends. In germline, CDR1 is MDHEN, CDR2 SYDVKM. The CDR3 consists of 14 residues.

A single count supports this clone. The CDR3 DNA reads as TGTGCCAGCAGTGGGGCGGGGTTGAACACTGAAGCTTTCTTT. As protein: CASSGAGLNTEAFF. The chain recombines TRBV2 with TRBJ1-1; D gene ambiguous. Trimming cost V 4 bases and J 0 bases, with 9 bases left between them. The CDR3 spans 14 residues. Germline V lookup: CDR1 SNHLY, CDR2 FYNNEI.

This clone was detected once. The chain links TRBV4-1 to TRBJ2-2; no reliable D call. This CDR3 comprises 15 residues. Germline loops: CDR1 MGHRA, CDR2 YSYEKL. The V gene lost 4 bases and the J gene lost 5 bases, with 14 bases spanning the gap. The CDR3 DNA reads as TGCGCCAGCAGCCCCCCTAGTGCAAAGACCGGGGAGCTGTTTTTT. This codes for CASSPPSAKTGELFF.

This chain links TRBV28 with TRBJ1-5; 7 nucleotides align to TRBD1. This CDR3 is built from 14 residues. V was pared by 10 bases and J by 5 bases, with 11 bases of the junction left unmatched. Germline CDR1 and CDR2: MDHEN and SYDVKM. CDR3 region: CATTFGTAYQPQHF. The CDR3 DNA follows: TGTGCCACTACCTTTGGGACAGCTTATCAGCCCCAGCATTTT.

This chain joins TRBV7-2 and TRBJ1-2, with TRBD1 matching 7 bases. Per germline, CDR1 SGHTA and CDR2 FQGNSA. J lost 4 bases, V lost 5 bases, and 7 bases had no gene match. The CDR3 has 14 amino acids. CDR3 nucleotides: TGTGCCAGCAGCATCAGGGACAGCTCCTATGGCTACACCTTC. It yields the protein CASSIRDSSYGYTF.

This chain connects TRBV2 to TRBJ2-4; 9 bases line up with TRBD1. Germline CDR1 and CDR2: SNHLY and FYNNEI. The CDR3 consists of 14 residues. With V trimmed by 6 bases and J by 3 bases, 3 bases remained unmatched. The CDR3 region has the DNA TGTGCCAGCAGGGTGACAGGGGGCAAAAACATTCAGTACTTC. Amino acids: CASRVTGGKNIQYF. The full variable domain, rest sourced from reference TRBV2 and TRBJ2-4, is EPEVTQTPSHQVTQMGQEVILRCVPISNHLYFYWYRQILGQKVEFLVSFYNNEISEKSEIFDDQFSVERPDGSNFTLKIRSTKLEDSAMYFCASRVTGGKNIQYFGAGTRLSVL.

This clone was seen once. V and J are TRBV29-1 and TRBJ2-7, with D maybe TRBD1 (5 bases). This CDR3 has 14 residues. CDR1 is SQVTM and CDR2 is ANQGSEA in the germline V gene. Trimming cost V 4 bases and J 1 base, with 14 bases left between them. The CDR3 DNA reads TGCAGCGTTGGGGGCGATAAGACATCCTACGAGCAGTACTTC. It yields the protein CSVGGDKTSYEQYF.

The V and J genes are TRBV19 and TRBJ2-1; tentative D call: TRBD1 (7 bases). Trimming cost V 6 bases and J 11 bases, with 26 bases left between them. The CDR3 contains 16 residues. Germline V gene sequence: CDR1 LNHDA, CDR2 SQIVND (reference sequence). CDR3 sequence (DNA): TGTGCCAGTAGGGGAATTCCGGGGGACAGCCCAAGGCAGCAGTTCTTC. This sequence encodes CASRGIPGDSPRQQFF.

J is TRBJ2-1 and V is TRBV7-2, with 7 bases that match TRBD1. CDR3 size: 13 residues. The junction had 8 bases not matched to a gene; V was cut back by 10 bases and J by 5 bases. The germline V gene has CDR1 SGHTA and CDR2 FQGNSA. The CDR3 DNA reads TGTGCCACCGAGTCAGGGGGACACAATGAGCAGTTCTTC. Translation: CATESGGHNEQFF. Using reference TRBV7-2 and TRBJ2-1 for the parts outside the CDR3, the full variable domain is GAGVSQSPSNKVTEKGKDVELRCDPISGHTALYWYRQSLGQGLEFLIYFQGNSAPDKSGLPSDRFSAERTGGSVSTLTIQRTQQEDSAVYLCATESGGHNEQFFGPGTRLTVL.

The chain couples TRBV25-1 to TRBJ1-1; weak D call: TRBD1 (5 bases). Germline assignment: CDR1 MGHDK and CDR2 SYGVNS. This CDR3 has 14 residues. The V end was cut by 7 bases, the J end by 1 base, with 13 bases between. The CDR3 region has the DNA TGTGCCAGCACCTCACAGCAGGGGAACACTGAAGCTTTCTTT. It specifies CASTSQQGNTEAFF.

V usage is TRBV9 and J usage is TRBJ1-2; 9 positions match TRBD1. V shed 4 bases and J 8 bases; nucleotides not matched to a gene: 9. The CDR3 runs to 14 residues. Germline lookup yields CDR1 SGDLS and CDR2 YYNGEE. The CDR3 DNA reads as TGTGCCAGCAGCCCCGGGACAGGGATCGAGGGCTACACCTTC. Its translation: CASSPGTGIEGYTF. The variable domain in full, with the rest retrieved from reference TRBV9 and TRBJ1-2, is DSGVTQTPKHLITATGQRVTLRCSPRSGDLSVYWYQQSLDQGLQFLIQYYNGEERAKGNILERFSAQQFPDLHSELNLSSLELGDSALYFCASSPGTGIEGYTFGSGTRLTVV.

For this clone: The sample holds other DNA sequences that translate to the same CDR3. CDR3 in amino acids: CASSDQAGGTDTQYF. As DNA, the CDR3 is TGTGCCAGCAGTGACCAAGCGGGAGGCACAGATACGCAGTATTTT. J is TRBJ2-3 and V is TRBV6-4; 8 nucleotides match TRBD2. This CDR3 is built from 15 residues. Trimming took 2 bases from V and 1 from J; bases not matched to a gene: 2. The germline V gene encodes CDR1 MRHNA and CDR2 SNTAGT.

This chain connects TRBV29-1 to TRBJ2-7; TRBD2 agrees at 11 bases. The CDR3 covers 13 residues. V was pared by 3 bases and J by 5 bases, with 3 bases of the junction left unmatched. The germline CDR1 and CDR2 sequences are SQVTM and ANQGSEA. CDR3 protein: CSVETSGMNEQYF. The CDR3 nucleotides read TGCAGCGTTGAGACTAGCGGGATGAACGAGCAGTACTTC.

V gene TRBV27 combines with J gene TRBJ1-2, with D possibly being TRBD1 (6 bases). The CDR3 is 14 residues long. CDR1 and CDR2 (germline): MNHEY, SMNVEV (reference sequence). The V end lost 3 bases, the J end lost 11 bases, and 19 bases lay between the germline ends. The CDR3 region has the DNA TGTGCCAGCAGTTTGAAAGGATACAGGGATCGGTACACCTTC. This translates into CASSLKGYRDRYTF.

The sample holds a few counts of this clone. CDR3 loop: CASSYAQGAQNSPLHF. The CDR3 DNA is TGTGCCAGCAGTTACGCTCAGGGGGCACAGAATTCACCCCTCCACTTT. The chain is built from TRBV6-5 and TRBJ1-6, with 8 bases fitting TRBD1. The CDR3 consists of 16 residues. The V and J ends lost 2 bases and 7 bases, in that order; junction bases with no gene match: 7. Germline-derived CDR1 and CDR2 are MNHEY and SVGAGI.